The entry below gives a single T cell receptor beta chain sequence along with its context. The data are from a study of OX40 agonist ivuxolimab in advanced cancers. Trimming took off 0 bases at V and 3 bases at J, with 12 bases between the two ends. Germline-derived CDR1 and CDR2 are MNHNY and SVGAGI (reference sequence). This CDR3 has 15 amino acids. Sequenced by immunoSEQ multiplex PCR; TCRdb stores in-frame clones only, minus some. The sample has 70,000 to 75,000 clones, approximately 78% seen once; the top ten hold 4% to 6%. The chain links TRBV6-6 to TRBJ2-7; tentatively, D is TRBD1 or TRBD2 (5 bases each). This receptor was obtained from an adult with an advanced solid tumor such as melanoma, head and neck, liver or kidney cancer. Here the sequenced sample was CD4+ or CD8+ T cells sorted from blood, taken in a trial of the OX40 agonist ivuxolimab. CDR3 amino acids: CASSYSFGALYEQYF. CDR3 DNA sequence: TGTGCCAGCAGTTACTCATTCGGGGCACTCTACGAGCAGTACTTC.